The 9 T cell receptor beta chains reported below all come from one sample, sequenced in a study of CD4 T cells in relation to SARS-CoV-2 and coronaviruses. The antigens of these receptors remain unknown. Before the COVID-19 pandemic, during about 2011-2019, CD4+ T cells were taken from unexposed donors. After more than eight days of culture, CD4+ T cells were isolated. TCRdb keeps only in-frame clones here, not all; method: immunoSEQ multiplex PCR. Of roughly 10,000 clones in the sample, 80% to 90% were seen once. The sequencing input was CD4+ T cells from PBMCs, cultured in vitro. The receptor source for this set is a human donor in good health.

The J gene is TRBJ2-5, the V gene TRBV6-5, with D perhaps given as TRBD1 or TRBD2 (5 bases each). V was trimmed by 8 bases and J by 5 bases, leaving 15 bases between them. CDR1 is MNHEY, CDR2 SVGAGI, per germline. There are 13 residues in the CDR3. This CDR3 is CASSPGTWETQYF. CDR3 DNA: TGTGCCAGCTCACCCGGGACGTGGGAGACCCAGTACTTC.

The chain carries TRBV19 and TRBJ2-5; D may be TRBD1 (5 bases). This CDR3 is 19 amino acids long. CDR1 LNHDA and CDR2 SQIVND come from the germline V gene (reference sequence). Trimming took 6 bases from V and 0 from J, leaving 26 bases between them. This CDR3 reads CASRGHKSAQGWDQETQYF. DNA of the CDR3: TGTGCCAGTAGAGGGCATAAGAGCGCCCAGGGATGGGACCAAGAGACCCAGTACTTC.

This chain links TRBV29-1 with TRBJ2-3; D may be TRBD2 (7 bases). Trimming pared 7 bases from V and 3 bases from J, leaving 14 bases between. Germline-derived CDR1 and CDR2 are SQVTM and ANQGSEA. CDR3 length equals 13 residues. CDR3 amino acids: CSARGRGTDTQYF. CDR3 nucleotide sequence: TGCAGCGCCCGGGGGAGGGGGACAGATACGCAGTATTTT.

V gene TRBV11-2 combines with J gene TRBJ1-1; TRBD1 agrees at 8 bases. The germline CDR1 and CDR2 sequences are SGHAT and FQNNGV. With V trimmed by 7 bases and J by 3 bases, 16 bases remained unmatched. The CDR3 has 17 amino acids. The CDR3 here is CASTVGQAFERDTEAFF. The CDR3 DNA reads TGTGCCAGCACAGTGGGACAGGCCTTTGAAAGGGACACTGAAGCTTTCTTT.

The chain is built from TRBV30 and TRBJ2-2; TRBD1 is a possible D gene (5 bases). This CDR3 is built from 15 residues. V lost 0 bases, J lost 6 bases, and 14 bases lay in between. Germline CDR1 GTSNPN, CDR2 SVGIG (reference sequence). The CDR3 spells CAWSVQIGDPGELFF. The CDR3, as DNA: TGTGCCTGGAGTGTACAGATAGGGGATCCCGGGGAGCTGTTTTTT. The whole variable domain, filled in from reference TRBV30 and TRBJ2-2, reads SQTIHQWPATLVQPVGSPLSLECTVEGTSNPNLYWYRQAAGRGLQLLFYSVGIGQISSEVPQNLSASRPQDRQFILSSKKLLLSDSGFYLCAWSVQIGDPGELFFGEGSRLTVL.

This sequence joins TRBV7-3 and TRBJ1-2, with D uncertain. V was pared by 2 bases and J by 7 bases, with 11 bases between. Germline V gene lookup returns CDR1 SGHTA and CDR2 FQGTGA. The CDR3 has 13 amino acids. The DNA of the CDR3 is TGTGCCAGCAGCTTAGGGGAAAAGGTTGGCTACACCTTC. Translating it yields CASSLGEKVGYTF.

The chain has TRBV4-2 and TRBJ2-5; TRBD2 might be the D (5 bases). V was trimmed by 0 bases and J by 0 bases, leaving 8 bases between them. The CDR3 is 15 residues long. Germline lookup yields CDR1 LGHNA and CDR2 YNFKEQ. The CDR3 DNA follows: TGTGCCAGCAGCCAAGAGGGAGCGGACCAAGAGACCCAGTACTTC. Translated, it gives CASSQEGADQETQYF.

V is TRBV5-1 and J is TRBJ1-6; D is possibly TRBD1 (5 bases). CDR3 size: 16 residues. V lost 1 base to trimming and J lost 0 bases, with 8 bases between them. Germline lookup yields CDR1 SGHRS and CDR2 YFSETQ. The CDR3 DNA sequence: TGCGCCAGCAGCTTGTCAGGGCCCTCCTATAATTCACCCCTCCACTTT. Its protein is CASSLSGPSYNSPLHF.

This sequence joins TRBV4-2 and TRBJ2-1, with 11 positions matching TRBD2. V gave up 4 bases and J gave up 9 bases; unmatched junction bases: 14. The CDR3 has 17 residues. In germline, CDR1 is LGHNA, CDR2 YNFKEQ. This CDR3 reads CASSPGALAGVDGEQFF. The CDR3 nucleotides read TGTGCCAGCAGCCCGGGGGCACTAGCGGGAGTCGATGGTGAGCAGTTCTTC.